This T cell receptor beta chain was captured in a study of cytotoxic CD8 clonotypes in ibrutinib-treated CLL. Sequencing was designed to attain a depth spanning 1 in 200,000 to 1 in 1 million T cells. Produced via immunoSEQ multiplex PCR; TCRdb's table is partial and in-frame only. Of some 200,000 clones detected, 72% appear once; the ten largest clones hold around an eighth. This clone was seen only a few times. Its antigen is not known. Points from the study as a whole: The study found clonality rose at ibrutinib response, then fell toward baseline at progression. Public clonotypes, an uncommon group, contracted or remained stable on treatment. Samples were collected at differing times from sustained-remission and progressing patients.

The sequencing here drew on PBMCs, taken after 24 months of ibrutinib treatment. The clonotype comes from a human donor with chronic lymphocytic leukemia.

The CDR3 here is CASSSSGTGINEQFF. CDR3 sequence (DNA): TGTGCCAGCAGTTCGTCGGGGACAGGCATCAATGAGCAGTTCTTC. This chain connects TRBV7-6 to TRBJ2-1; 8 bases agree with TRBD1. Trimming took 6 bases from V and 6 from J; bases not matched to a gene: 10. Germline CDR1 and CDR2: SGHVS and FNYEAQ. CDR3 size: 15 residues.